The rows below give T cell receptor beta chains drawn from one sample of a study of T cell repertoires in cytomegalovirus infection. Antigen specificity for these receptors is unknown. TCRdb re-derived calls from the reads in MiXCR, one entry per CDR3 protein. The data contain approximately 600,000 distinct CDR3 sequences, about 39% of them singletons. Sequencing was performed on cultured PBMCs, taken from culture after CMV antigen stimulation. All receptors come from a human donor in good health (CMV status not recorded). Some clones in this sample may be carry-over from other donors' samples. Each CDR3 is given with its conserved first and last residue. The D gene is left open where the match is weak. Size is stated for part of the rows, as once, few or many counts, or as a class when the clone is expanded.

size	V	D	J	CDR3	DNA
-	TRBV7-9	-	TRBJ1-4	CASSSRINEKLFF	TGTGCCAGCAGCTCTCGGATTAATGAAAAACTGTTTTTT
-	TRBV6-2/TRBV6-3	-	TRBJ1-5	CASNRRYNQPQHF	TGTGCCAGCAACCGGCGATATAATCAGCCCCAGCATTTT
-	TRBV2	-	TRBJ1-6	CASSERVPDYNSPLHF	TGTGCCAGCAGTGAAAGGGTACCCGACTATAATTCACCCCTCCACTTT
-	TRBV3-1	-	TRBJ1-2	CASSHPRSGFGYTF	TGTGCCAGCAGCCATCCACGGTCGGGATTCGGCTACACCTTC
once	TRBV24-1	TRBD2	TRBJ2-1	CATAIAGGPHNEQFF	TGTGCCACCGCTATAGCGGGGGGGCCCCACAATGAGCAGTTCTTC
-	TRBV5-6	TRBD1	TRBJ2-5	CASSFQTGEETQYF	TGTGCCAGCAGCTTTCAAACAGGGGAAGAGACCCAGTACTTC
-	TRBV7-8	TRBD2	TRBJ2-1	CASSLLAGDDEQFF	TGTGCCAGCAGCTTACTAGCGGGAGACGATGAGCAGTTCTTC
few	TRBV20-1	-	TRBJ2-1	CSAREVTPSSYNEQFF	TGCAGTGCTAGAGAGGTGACTCCAAGCTCCTACAATGAGCAGTTCTTC
few	TRBV25-1	TRBD2	TRBJ2-1	CASSEEGGGAYNEQFF	TGTGCCAGCAGTGAAGAGGGCGGGGGGGCGTACAATGAGCAGTTCTTC
few	TRBV7-2	-	TRBJ1-2	CASSLGAGAYYGYTF	TGTGCCAGCAGCCTGGGGGCAGGGGCCTACTATGGCTACACCTTC
many	TRBV7-2	TRBD1	TRBJ1-1	CASTRDRANTEAFF	TGTGCCAGCACCAGGGACAGGGCGAACACTGAAGCTTTCTTT
-	TRBV20-1	TRBD2	TRBJ2-1	CSARSGGLAGWNEQFF	TGCAGTGCTAGATCCGGGGGACTAGCCGGATGGAATGAGCAGTTCTTC
few	TRBV7-2	-	TRBJ2-3	CASSPGAGYGDTQYF	TGTGCCAGCAGCCCCGGGGCAGGGTACGGAGATACGCAGTATTTT
-	TRBV10-3	-	TRBJ2-7	CAISESERGEQYF	TGTGCCATCAGTGAGTCAGAGAGGGGCGAGCAGTACTTC
once	TRBV7-6	-	TRBJ2-3	CASSLQAGADTQYF	TGTGCCAGCAGCTTACAAGCGGGTGCAGATACGCAGTATTTT
few	TRBV6-1	-	TRBJ1-5	CASSEALAGQPQHF	TGTGCCAGCAGTGAAGCCCTCGCAGGTCAGCCCCAGCATTTT
few	TRBV20-1	-	TRBJ1-3	CSAPLGGNTIYF	TGCAGTGCCCCCCTAGGGGGAAACACCATATATTTT
few	TRBV7-2	TRBD2	TRBJ2-5	CASSLQGLAGGETQYF	TGTGCCAGCAGCTTACAGGGACTAGCGGGAGGGGAGACCCAGTACTTC